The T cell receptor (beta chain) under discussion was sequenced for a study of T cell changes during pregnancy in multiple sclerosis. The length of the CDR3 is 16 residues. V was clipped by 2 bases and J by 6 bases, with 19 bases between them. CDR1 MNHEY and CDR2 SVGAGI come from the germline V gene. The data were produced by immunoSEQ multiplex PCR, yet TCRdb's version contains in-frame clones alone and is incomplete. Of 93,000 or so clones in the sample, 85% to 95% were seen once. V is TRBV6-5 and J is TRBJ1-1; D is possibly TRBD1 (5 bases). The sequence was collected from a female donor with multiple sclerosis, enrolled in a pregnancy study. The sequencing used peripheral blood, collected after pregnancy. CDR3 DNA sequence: TGTGCCAGCAGTTACAGGTCGCAGGGCTGGGGGGCTGAAGCTTTCTTT. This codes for CASSYRSQGWGAEAFF.